The 12 T cell receptor beta chains given below trace back to one sample, sequenced in a study of blood T cell repertoires in COVID-19. Some clones are missing from TCRdb's copy, which holds only in-frame ones; the method was immunoSEQ multiplex PCR. The sample includes roughly 290,000 clones, 70% to 90% of them seen just once. Source material: PBMCs or T cells enriched from blood (not recorded which). The source of these receptors is a woman in her 30s who had recovered from COVID-19.

The V and J genes are TRBV7-7 and TRBJ1-3; 8 bases agree with TRBD1. CDR3 length: 16 residues. V was pared by 1 base and J by 0 bases, with 2 bases of the junction left unmatched. Looked up from germline, CDR1 is SSHAT and CDR2 is FNYEAQ (reference sequence). The CDR3 protein is CASSLGTGSSGNTIYF. The CDR3, as DNA: TGTGCCAGCAGCTTAGGGACAGGGAGCTCTGGAAACACCATATATTTT.

The genes are TRBV4-1 and TRBJ1-6; D gene unclear. The CDR3 sequence is 16 residues long. Looked up from germline, CDR1 is MGHRA and CDR2 is YSYEKL. V lost 0 bases and J lost 5, with 11 bases in between. CDR3 nucleotides: TGCGCCAGCAGCCAAGATAACACAGCAAATAATTCACCCCTCCACTTT. Amino acids: CASSQDNTANNSPLHF.

This chain connects TRBV15 to TRBJ2-2; 8 bases map to TRBD1. This CDR3 has 15 residues. The V gene end was trimmed by 1 base and the J gene end by 3 bases; junction bases not matched to a gene: 1. From germline, CDR1 is LNHNV and CDR2 YYDKDF (reference sequence). The CDR3 bases are TGTGCCACCAGCAGAGGGGGACAGGACACCGGGGAGCTGTTTTTT. Encoded protein: CATSRGGQDTGELFF. Drawing the rest from reference TRBV15 and TRBJ2-2, the complete variable domain is DAMVIQNPRYQVTQFGKPVTLSCSQTLNHNVMYWYQQKSSQAPKLLFHYYDKDFNNEADTPDNFQSRRPNTSFCFLDIRSPGLGDTAMYLCATSRGGQDTGELFFGEGSRLTVL.

The chain links TRBV7-9 to TRBJ1-5; D is undetermined. With 3 bases removed from V and 7 bases from J, the gap between germline ends came to 7 bases. Germline-derived CDR1 and CDR2 are SEHNR and FQNEAQ (reference sequence). The CDR3 consists of 12 residues. The CDR3: CASSFLEQPQHF. The DNA of the CDR3 is TGTGCCAGCAGCTTTCTAGAGCAGCCCCAGCATTTT.

V and J are TRBV29-1 and TRBJ2-7; TRBD2 is a possible D gene (5 bases). The length of the CDR3 is 12 residues. Germline values: CDR1 SQVTM, CDR2 ANQGSEA. Trimming left V 4 bases short and J 1 base short, with 8 bases between. The chain's CDR3 is CSVGGESYEQYF. The CDR3 DNA reads TGCAGCGTTGGTGGGGAGTCCTACGAGCAGTACTTC.

A remark on this clone: The same CDR3 is also encoded by other DNA sequences in this sample. The chain recombines TRBV18 with TRBJ1-2; D is unclear. With 2 bases removed from V and 2 bases from J, the gap between germline ends came to 6 bases. Germline lookup yields CDR1 KGHSH and CDR2 LQKENI. The CDR3 has 13 amino acids. CDR3 DNA sequence: TGTGCCAGCTCACCAGGGCAGAACTATGGCTACACCTTC. Residues: CASSPGQNYGYTF. The variable domain in full, completed from reference TRBV18 and TRBJ1-2, reads NAGVMQNPRHLVRRRGQEARLRCSPMKGHSHVYWYRQLPEEGLKFMVYLQKENIIDESGMPKERFSAEFPKEGPSILRIQQVVRGDSAAYFCASSPGQNYGYTFGSGTRLTVV.

The genes are TRBV5-1 and TRBJ1-6, with 9 bases matching TRBD1. V was clipped by 2 bases and J by 8 bases; unmatched bases: 5. Germline V lookup: CDR1 SGHRS, CDR2 YFSETQ. The length of the CDR3 is 15 residues. The CDR3 bases are TGCGCCAGCAGCTTCACAGGGGGCTGGGATTCACCCCTCCACTTT. Amino acid sequence: CASSFTGGWDSPLHF.

This clone has only a few counts. The chain links TRBV18 to TRBJ2-7; the match to TRBD1 covers 9 bases. The germline V gene encodes CDR1 KGHSH and CDR2 LQKENI. V shed 0 bases and J 4 bases; nucleotides not matched to a gene: 4. The CDR3 is made up of 15 amino acids. The CDR3 loop is CASSPPQGAAYEQYF. For the CDR3, the DNA is TGTGCCAGCTCACCACCACAGGGGGCTGCTTACGAGCAGTACTTC. Combining the CDR3 with reference TRBV18 and TRBJ2-7 gives the whole variable domain NAGVMQNPRHLVRRRGQEARLRCSPMKGHSHVYWYRQLPEEGLKFMVYLQKENIIDESGMPKERFSAEFPKEGPSILRIQQVVRGDSAAYFCASSPPQGAAYEQYFGPGTRLTVT.

The chain's CDR3 is CASSLGGQLIHEQFF. CDR3 DNA: TGTGCCAGCAGCTTAGGGGGACAGTTAATCCATGAGCAGTTCTTC. The rearrangement links TRBV7-8 to TRBJ2-1, with 7 bases identical to TRBD1. This CDR3 contains 15 residues. Per germline, CDR1 SGHVS and CDR2 FQNEAQ. The V and J ends lost 1 base and 8 bases, in that order; junction bases with no gene match: 8.

The chain employs TRBV11-2 and TRBJ2-7; D might be TRBD2 (6 bases). Germline CDR1 SGHAT, CDR2 FQNNGV. There are 15 residues in the CDR3. The germline V and J ends were trimmed by 3 bases and 3 bases, with 15 bases remaining between them. CDR3 coding DNA: TGTGCCAGCAGCTTGGTCGCCGCGGGGCACTACGAGCAGTACTTC. Its translation: CASSLVAAGHYEQYF.

Sample share makes this clone medium-sized. V is TRBV6-2 or TRBV6-3 and J is TRBJ2-1; 7 bases match TRBD1. This CDR3 comprises 14 residues. From germline, CDR1 is MNHEY and CDR2 SVGEGT. V lost 6 bases, J lost 1 base, and 3 bases stayed unmatched. The CDR3 sequence is CASSRQGSYNEQFF. The CDR3 DNA reads TGTGCCAGCAGCCGACAGGGATCCTACAATGAGCAGTTCTTC.

The V gene is TRBV10-1, the J gene TRBJ1-3; tentative D call: TRBD1 (6 bases). From germline, CDR1 is WNHNN and CDR2 SYGVQD (reference sequence). This CDR3 region has 15 residues. The ends were cut back, 5 bases at V and 0 bases at J, with 11 bases in the middle. As DNA, the CDR3 is TGCGCCAGCAGTTCGGACAGCCTCTCTGGAAACACCATATATTTT. This translates into CASSSDSLSGNTIYF.